These 7 T cell receptor beta chains came from one sample sequenced in a study of cytomegalovirus exposure and HLA in healthy donors. Method: immunoSEQ multiplex PCR; TCRdb's copy keeps in-frame clones and lacks some. The table includes around 71,000 clones, 94% detected once. Source material: PBMCs. All receptors derive from a man aged 18-30 years in good health and CMV-seropositive.

The chain joins TRBV7-2 to TRBJ1-2; D unresolved. V was shortened by 5 bases and J by 5 bases, with 9 bases between the two germline ends. The CDR3 sequence is 12 residues long. From germline, CDR1 is SGHTA and CDR2 FQGNSA. CDR3 DNA: TGTGCCAGCAGCCCGACGGAGTATGGCTACACCTTC. As protein: CASSPTEYGYTF.

The chain carries TRBV9 and TRBJ1-3; D may be TRBD1 (6 bases). The germline gives CDR1 SGDLS, CDR2 YYNGEE. V lost 7 bases, J lost 0 bases, and 14 bases lay in between. The CDR3 is made up of 15 amino acids. The CDR3 region has the DNA TGTGCCAGCGCGGCGGGGGCTAGCTCTGGAAACACCATATATTTT. It specifies CASAAGASSGNTIYF.

The rearrangement links TRBV18 to TRBJ2-3; D possibly corresponds to TRBD2 (5 bases). The V gene lost 8 bases and the J gene lost 0 bases, with 12 bases spanning the gap. This CDR3 is built from 14 residues. The germline gives CDR1 KGHSH, CDR2 LQKENI. CDR3 sequence reads: CASKESGSTDTQYF. CDR3 nucleotides: TGTGCCAGCAAGGAGAGCGGCAGCACAGATACGCAGTATTTT. The complete variable domain, with remaining parts taken from reference TRBV18 and TRBJ2-3, reads NAGVMQNPRHLVRRRGQEARLRCSPMKGHSHVYWYRQLPEEGLKFMVYLQKENIIDESGMPKERFSAEFPKEGPSILRIQQVVRGDSAAYFCASKESGSTDTQYFGPGTRLTVL.

The chain uses TRBV5-1 and TRBJ1-1; 7 bases are a match to TRBD1. The V gene end was trimmed by 2 bases and the J gene end by 4 bases; junction bases not matched to a gene: 5. The CDR3 spans 14 residues. CDR1 is SGHRS and CDR2 is YFSETQ in the germline V gene. CDR3 region: CASSFQGVGTEAFF. The CDR3 bases are TGCGCCAGCAGCTTCCAGGGGGTCGGCACTGAAGCTTTCTTT.

V gene TRBV2 combines with J gene TRBJ2-3, with TRBD2 as a possible D gene (6 bases). V was cut by 8 bases and J by 1 base, with 13 bases left in between. The CDR3 is 14 residues long. Germline CDR1 is SNHLY and CDR2 is FYNNEI. CDR3 nucleotides: TGTGCCAGCCAGGAGGGGCGGGGCACAGATACGCAGTATTTT. Encoded protein: CASQEGRGTDTQYF.

V is TRBV11-3 and J is TRBJ2-7, with 7 nucleotides matching TRBD1. This CDR3 spans 15 amino acids. The V and J ends lost 4 bases and 9 bases, in that order; junction bases with no gene match: 15. Germline V gene lookup returns CDR1 SGHNT and CDR2 YENEEA. The CDR3 bases are TGTGCCAGCAGCTCCGGGACAGTTCCGTCGGATGCGCAGTACTTC. It translates to CASSSGTVPSDAQYF.

This chain joins TRBV10-3 and TRBJ1-5, with TRBD1 matching 7 bases. Germline-derived CDR1 and CDR2 are ENHRY and SYGVKD. The CDR3 is 14 amino acids. Unmatched junction bases numbered 8, after V lost 5 bases and J lost 7 bases. The CDR3 loop is CAISPDREGQPQHF. The CDR3 DNA reads TGTGCCATCAGTCCAGACAGGGAAGGACAGCCCCAGCATTTT.